A selection of T cell receptor beta chains follows, all from one sample in a study of T cell responses to AZD1222 COVID-19 vaccine. The method was immunoSEQ multiplex PCR; TCRdb's version includes in-frame clones alone and lacks a portion of them. The sample yields approximately 110,000 clones, 92% seen once. The sequencing used peripheral blood, collected 28 days after the second AZD1222 dose. Receptors originate from an adult who received the AZD1222 COVID-19 vaccine. The CDR3 runs from the conserved cysteine through the conserved F or W. D genes are given only for firm matches. The listing skips clone size in some rows; elsewhere it reads once, few, many or a size class.

>TRBJ2-3|TRBV11-3|.|TRBD2|15
TGTGCCAGCAGCTTTAGCGGGCCTTCGGGGGATACGCAGTATTTT
CASSFSGPSGDTQYF
>TRBJ1-1|TRBV20-1|.|.|11
TGCAGTGCTAGAGACCAGGGTGAAGCTTTCTTT
CSARDQGEAFF
>TRBJ2-3|TRBV5-6|.|.|12
TGTGCCAGCAGCTTGAAAGGAGATACGCAGTATTTT
CASSLKGDTQYF
>TRBJ1-2|TRBV29-1|.|.|11
TGCAGCGTTGAAGGGAACTATGGCTACACCTTC
CSVEGNYGYTF
>TRBJ2-7|TRBV4-1|.|.|14
TGCGCCAGCAGCCAAGGGCAGGGCACCTACGAGCAGTACTTC
CASSQGQGTYEQYF
>TRBJ2-7|TRBV18|.|.|12
TGTGCCAGCTCCGGGACGGGGTCCGAGCAGTACTTC
CASSGTGSEQYF
>TRBJ2-3|TRBV12-3/TRBV12-4|.|.|11
TGTGCCAGCACGCTGGACAGCGCTCCCCGGTTT
CASTLDSAPRF
>TRBJ2-2|TRBV28|once|TRBD1|13
TGTGCCAGCAGATTAACAGGGGGCGGGGAGCTGTTTTTT
CASRLTGGGELFF
>TRBJ2-5|TRBV19|.|TRBD1|14
TGTGCCAGTCGCGACCAGGGGGCAGAAGAGACCCAGTACTTC
CASRDQGAEETQYF
>TRBJ1-4|TRBV6-5|.|.|16
TGTGCCAGCAGTTACTCGAGTGGGGGGGTTAATGAAAAACTGTTTTTT
CASSYSSGGVNEKLFF
>TRBJ1-5|TRBV7-9|.|.|15
TGTGCCAGCAGCTTAGCGGGAACTGGGAATCAGCCCCAGCATTTT
CASSLAGTGNQPQHF
>TRBJ2-7|TRBV28|.|TRBD2|17
TGTGCCAGCAGTTTATTGGGACTAGCGGGAGGGACCTACGAGCAGTACTTC
CASSLLGLAGGTYEQYF
>TRBJ1-1|TRBV6-1|.|.|13
TGTGCCAGCAGTGAAATTGGGGTAACTGAAGCTTTCTTT
CASSEIGVTEAFF
>TRBJ1-3|TRBV5-6|.|.|15
TGTGCCAGCAGTTACGGGGGAAGCGCTGGAAACACCATATATTTT
CASSYGGSAGNTIYF
>TRBJ1-2|TRBV6-5|.|.|13
TGTGCCAGCCAACTACGGGACAACTATGGCTACACCTTC
CASQLRDNYGYTF
>TRBJ1-1|TRBV13|.|.|14
TGTGCCAGCAGCTCTGACAGAATTAACACTGAAGCTTTCTTT
CASSSDRINTEAFF
>TRBJ2-5|TRBV19|.|.|17
TGTGCCAGTAGTACACGATCTCGGGCAGGGCAACAAGAGACCCAGTACTTC
CASSTRSRAGQQETQYF
>TRBJ2-7|TRBV18|.|TRBD1|13
TGTGCCAGCGCGGGACAGGGGGCCGTCGAGCAGTACTTC
CASAGQGAVEQYF
>TRBJ2-5|TRBV28|.|.|11
TGTGCCAGCAGACTAGAGGAGACCCAGTACTTC
CASRLEETQYF
>TRBJ2-5|TRBV4-2|.|.|18
TGTGCCAGCAGCCAAGATCCAATACTAGCCGCCAGCACAGAGACCCAGTACTTC
CASSQDPILAASTETQYF
>TRBJ1-4|TRBV18|once|TRBD1|15
TGTGCCAGCTCTAACCTGCGACAGGGGTTTGGAAAACTGTTTTTT
CASSNLRQGFGKLFF
>TRBJ1-5|TRBV4-1|.|TRBD1|15
TGCGCCAGCAGCCCGGACAGGGTAGGGAATCAGCCCCAGCATTTT
CASSPDRVGNQPQHF
>TRBJ2-7|TRBV18|once|TRBD2|15
TGTGCCAGCTCACCGACTAGCGGGTGGTCCTACGAGCAGTACTTC
CASSPTSGWSYEQYF
>TRBJ2-5|TRBV12-3/TRBV12-4|.|.|13
TGTGCCAGCAGTAACGTCCGGGGAGAGACCCAGTACTTC
CASSNVRGETQYF
>TRBJ1-1|TRBV28|.|.|16
TGTGCCAGCAGTTTATTCCCAGGAGGCGGCGGCACTGAAGCTTTCTTT
CASSLFPGGGGTEAFF
>TRBJ2-2|TRBV5-1|.|.|15
TGCGCCAGCAGCTTGATGGGGGGAAACACCGGGGAGCTGTTTTTT
CASSLMGGNTGELFF
>TRBJ2-3|TRBV27|.|TRBD2|16
TGTGCCAGCACTCCTAGGAGGCTAGCGGGAACAGATACGCAGTATTTT
CASTPRRLAGTDTQYF
>TRBJ1-2|TRBV19|.|TRBD1|14
TGTGCCAGTAGTCCGACAGGGGCTAACTATGGCTACACCTTC
CASSPTGANYGYTF
>TRBJ2-2|TRBV18|.|TRBD1|14
TGTGCCAGCTCCGGGACAGGGGGCACCGGGGAGCTGTTTTTT
CASSGTGGTGELFF
>TRBJ1-5|TRBV2|.|.|12
TGTGCCAGCAGTTCCGGGAATCAGCCCCAGCATTTT
CASSSGNQPQHF
>TRBJ2-1|TRBV5-1|.|.|17
TGCGCCAGCAGCTCCGTCGGACAGTTTAACTCCTACAATGAGCAGTTCTTC
CASSSVGQFNSYNEQFF
>TRBJ2-2|TRBV7-6|.|.|16
TGTGCCAGCAGCTTACCGGGACAGCCTAGCGAGTGGGAGCTGTTTTTT
CASSLPGQPSEWELFF
>TRBJ1-2|TRBV5-1|.|TRBD1|17
TGCGCCAGCAGCTCGGGGAACCCCAGGGGGCCGGTCTATGGCTACACCTTC
CASSSGNPRGPVYGYTF
>TRBJ2-2|TRBV6-4|.|TRBD1|16
TGTGCCAGCAGTGACTCGAACAGGGGGCGTTCCGGGGAGCTGTTTTTT
CASSDSNRGRSGELFF
>TRBJ2-3|TRBV29-1|once|TRBD2|14
TGCCGCGGGGCGGGGCGGGGGGACGTGGATACGCAGTATTTT
CRGAGRGDVDTQYF
>TRBJ1-5|TRBV6-5|.|TRBD1|15
TGTGCCAGTTACTTTACTGGACAGGGCAATCAGCCCCAGCATTTT
CASYFTGQGNQPQHF
>TRBJ1-6|TRBV5-1|.|TRBD1|16
TGCGCCAGCAGCTCGGGACAGACGTACTATAATTCACCCCTCCACTTT
CASSSGQTYYNSPLHF
>TRBJ1-2|TRBV5-1|once|.|16
TGCGCCAGCAGCTTTAGAACAGCCTATCCTAACTATGGCTACACCTTC
CASSFRTAYPNYGYTF
>TRBJ2-1|TRBV19|.|.|12
TGTGCCAGTAGTCCTCGGGGTGGGGCGCAGTTCTTC
CASSPRGGAQFF
>TRBJ2-7|TRBV2|once|TRBD2|16
TGTGCCAGCAGTTACCGTTGGACTAGCGGGGGTTACGAGCAGTACTTC
CASSYRWTSGGYEQYF
>TRBJ2-3|TRBV5-1|.|TRBD1|15
TGCGCCAGCAGCTTGGCGGCAGGGGGCGCAGATACGCAGTATTTT
CASSLAAGGADTQYF
>TRBJ1-4|TRBV5-1|.|.|15
TGCGCCAGCAGCCCCCGCGGGGGCGCAGATGAAAAACTGTTTTTT
CASSPRGGADEKLFF
>TRBJ1-6|TRBV20-1|.|.|12
TGCAGTGCTAGTGAACAAGATTCACCCCTCCACTTT
CSASEQDSPLHF
>TRBJ1-5|TRBV15|.|.|15
TGTGCCACCAGCAGAGGGGGGGCAGGGGACCAGCCCCAGCATTTT
CATSRGGAGDQPQHF
>TRBJ1-1|TRBV18|.|.|14
TGTGCCAGCTCACCAGGGGGCGCGGGAACTGAAGCTTTCTTT
CASSPGGAGTEAFF
>TRBJ1-5|TRBV5-4|once|.|14
TGTGCCAGCAGCGCGGACAGATTCAATCAGCCCCAGCATTTT
CASSADRFNQPQHF
>TRBJ2-2|TRBV28|once|.|16
TGTGCCAGCAGAAACCGGGGGGCGCCGGACACCGGGGAGCTGTTTTTT
CASRNRGAPDTGELFF
>TRBJ1-5|TRBV27|.|.|15
TGTGCCAGCAGTTTGTCCAGGGCTAGCAATCAGCCCCAGCATTTT
CASSLSRASNQPQHF
>TRBJ2-3|TRBV28|.|.|11
TGTGCCAGCAGTTTAGGGGATACGCAGTATTTT
CASSLGDTQYF
>TRBJ2-5|TRBV2|.|.|12
TGTGCCAGCAGTGAAGCTGAAGAGACCCAGTACTTC
CASSEAEETQYF
>TRBJ1-1|TRBV15|.|.|15
TGTGCCACCAGCAGAAAGATAAAAGCCAACCTCGAAGCTTTCTTT
CATSRKIKANLEAFF
>TRBJ1-6|TRBV13|.|TRBD1|16
TGTGCCAGCAGTCGCGAGGGACAGGGGTATCACTCACCCCTCCACTTT
CASSREGQGYHSPLHF
>TRBJ1-5|TRBV20-1|.|.|14
TGCAGTGCTAGTACGGGTGAGAGCAATCAGCCCCAGCATTTT
CSASTGESNQPQHF
>TRBJ1-2|TRBV29-1|.|TRBD1|15
TGCAGCGCCCTGGTGGTGGACAGGGCGGACTATGGCTACACCTTC
CSALVVDRADYGYTF